Listed here is a single TCR beta chain. Its target is not known. The data are from a study of cytomegalovirus exposure and HLA in healthy donors. This PCR relied on a set of 60 Vbeta primers and 13 Jbeta primers. Only in-frame clones appear in the TCRdb table, and some are missing; sequencing was by immunoSEQ multiplex PCR. Its clone listing holds just over 150,000 clones. Germline-derived CDR1 and CDR2 are ENHRY and SYGVKD. After removal of 5 bases from V and 15 bases from J, the junction contained 7 bases not matched to a gene. This CDR3 has 12 residues. Study-level findings and limits: When the data were analyzed later, several of the most significant clusters appeared to be linked to common viral pathogens. There were reportedly fewer N-insertions in an Asian-associated ancestry cluster than the approximately 640-donor mean, in a later analysis.

All donors participated as healthy donors of bone marrow. Sequencing was performed on PBMCs. V and J are TRBV10-3 and TRBJ2-1; 10 nucleotides agree with TRBD2. The sequence was collected from a woman aged 55-69 years in good health and CMV-seronegative. This CDR3 reads CAISPSGGYRFF. CDR3 nucleotides: TGTGCCATCAGTCCTAGCGGGGGATATCGGTTCTTC.